This T cell receptor beta chain is drawn from a study of blood T cell repertoires in COVID-19. Sequencing was performed with immunoSEQ multiplex PCR; in TCRdb, only in-frame clones are kept and a portion is missing. The sample carries over 450,000 clones, approximately 89% recorded once. Germline V lookup: CDR1 MNHEY, CDR2 SVGAGI. There are 11 residues in the CDR3. V dropped 6 bases and J dropped 4 bases, with 6 bases sitting between them. The chain uses TRBV6-5 and TRBJ1-2, with D perhaps matching TRBD1 (5 bases). Input material: peripheral blood. This TCR was recovered from a man aged 18 to 30 with COVID-19, enrolled during active disease. Written as DNA, the CDR3 is TGTGCCAGCAGCGACAGCTATGGCTACACCTTC. Protein product: CASSDSYGYTF.